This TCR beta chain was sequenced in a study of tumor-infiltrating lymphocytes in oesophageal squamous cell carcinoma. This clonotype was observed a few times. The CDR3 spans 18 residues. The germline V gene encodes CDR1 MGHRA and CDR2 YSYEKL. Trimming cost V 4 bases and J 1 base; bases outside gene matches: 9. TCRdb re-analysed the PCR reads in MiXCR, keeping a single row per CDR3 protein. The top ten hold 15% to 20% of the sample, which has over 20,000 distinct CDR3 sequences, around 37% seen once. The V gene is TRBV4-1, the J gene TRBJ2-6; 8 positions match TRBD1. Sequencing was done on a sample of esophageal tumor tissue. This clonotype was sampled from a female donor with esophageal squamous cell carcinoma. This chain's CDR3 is CASSLQPGQVSGANVLTF. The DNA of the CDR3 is TGCGCCAGCAGCCTACAACCGGGACAGGTATCTGGGGCCAACGTCCTGACTTTC.